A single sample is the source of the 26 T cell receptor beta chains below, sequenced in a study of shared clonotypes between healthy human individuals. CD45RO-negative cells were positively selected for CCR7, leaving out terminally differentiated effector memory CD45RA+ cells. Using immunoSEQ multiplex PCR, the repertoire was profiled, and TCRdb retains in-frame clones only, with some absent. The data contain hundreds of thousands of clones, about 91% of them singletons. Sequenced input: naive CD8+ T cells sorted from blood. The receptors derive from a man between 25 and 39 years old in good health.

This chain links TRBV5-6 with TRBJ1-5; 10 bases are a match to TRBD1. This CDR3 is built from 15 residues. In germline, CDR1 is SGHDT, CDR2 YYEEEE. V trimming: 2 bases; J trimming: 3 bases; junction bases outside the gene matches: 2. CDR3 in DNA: TGTGCCAGCAGCTTCGGGACAGGGGTCAATCAGCCCCAGCATTTT. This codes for CASSFGTGVNQPQHF.

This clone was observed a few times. DNA for the CDR3: TGTGCCAGCAGGGTAGCGGGAGGGCACAATGAGCAGTTCTTC. Its protein product is CASRVAGGHNEQFF. This chain links TRBV6-6 with TRBJ2-1, with 11 bases aligning to TRBD2. The CDR3 contains 14 residues. The germline gives CDR1 MNHNY, CDR2 SVGAGI (reference sequence). V dropped 6 bases and J dropped 5; count of bases not matched to a gene: 3.

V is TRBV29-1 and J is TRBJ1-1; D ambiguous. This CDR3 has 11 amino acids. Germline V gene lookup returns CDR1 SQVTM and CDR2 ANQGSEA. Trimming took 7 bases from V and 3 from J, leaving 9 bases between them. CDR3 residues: CSASLDTEAFF. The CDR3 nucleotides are TGCAGCGCAAGCTTGGACACTGAAGCTTTCTTT.

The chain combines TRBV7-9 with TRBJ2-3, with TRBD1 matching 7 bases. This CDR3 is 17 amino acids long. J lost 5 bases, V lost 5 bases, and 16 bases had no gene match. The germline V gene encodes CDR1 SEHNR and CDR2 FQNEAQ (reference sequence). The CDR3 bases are TGTGCCAGCAGCCCCCAACACCCCGGGACAGCAAGAGATACGCAGTATTTT. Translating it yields CASSPQHPGTARDTQYF.

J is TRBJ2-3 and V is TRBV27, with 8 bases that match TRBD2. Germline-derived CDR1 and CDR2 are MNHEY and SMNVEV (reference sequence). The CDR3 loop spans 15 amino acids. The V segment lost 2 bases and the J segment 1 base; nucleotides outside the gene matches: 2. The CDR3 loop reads CASSLAGGGTDTQYF. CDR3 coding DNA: TGTGCCAGCAGTTTAGCGGGAGGTGGCACAGATACGCAGTATTTT.

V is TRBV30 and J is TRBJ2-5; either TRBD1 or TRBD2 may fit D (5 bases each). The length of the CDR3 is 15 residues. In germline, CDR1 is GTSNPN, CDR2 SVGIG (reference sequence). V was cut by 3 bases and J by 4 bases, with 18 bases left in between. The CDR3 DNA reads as TGTGCCTGGAGGTTGGGGGTTGGCTCACGAGAGACCCAGTACTTC. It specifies CAWRLGVGSRETQYF.

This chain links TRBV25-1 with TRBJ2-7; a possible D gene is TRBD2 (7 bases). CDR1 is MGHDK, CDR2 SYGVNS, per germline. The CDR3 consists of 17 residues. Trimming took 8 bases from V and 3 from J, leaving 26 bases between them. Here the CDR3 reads CASLGGGERAGFYEQYF. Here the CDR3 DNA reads TGTGCCAGCCTCGGAGGGGGGGAGCGAGCGGGTTTCTACGAGCAGTACTTC.

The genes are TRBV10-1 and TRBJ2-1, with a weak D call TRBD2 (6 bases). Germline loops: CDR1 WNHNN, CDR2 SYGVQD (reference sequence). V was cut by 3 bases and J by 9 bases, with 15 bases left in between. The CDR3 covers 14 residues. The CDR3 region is CASSETGVGTEQFF. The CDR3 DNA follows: TGCGCCAGCAGTGAAACGGGGGTAGGAACTGAGCAGTTCTTC.

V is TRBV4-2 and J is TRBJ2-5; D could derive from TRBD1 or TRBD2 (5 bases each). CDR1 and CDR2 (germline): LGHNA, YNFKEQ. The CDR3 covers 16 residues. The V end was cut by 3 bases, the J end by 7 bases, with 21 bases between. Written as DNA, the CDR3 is TGTGCCAGCAGCCAGGGAACCGGGACGGCGTTTATGACCCAGTACTTC. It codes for CASSQGTGTAFMTQYF.

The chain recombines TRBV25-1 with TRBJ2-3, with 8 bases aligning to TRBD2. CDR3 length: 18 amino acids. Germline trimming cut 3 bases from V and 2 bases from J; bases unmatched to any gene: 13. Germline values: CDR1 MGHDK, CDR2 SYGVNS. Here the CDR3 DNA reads TGTGCCAGCAGTGACGGAACAAGCGGGGGATACCCCACAGATACGCAGTATTTT. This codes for CASSDGTSGGYPTDTQYF.

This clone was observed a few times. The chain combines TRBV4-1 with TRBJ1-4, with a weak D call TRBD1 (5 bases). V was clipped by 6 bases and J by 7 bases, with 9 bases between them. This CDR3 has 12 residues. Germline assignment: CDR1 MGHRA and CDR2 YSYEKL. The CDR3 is CASRLQGEKLFF. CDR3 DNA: TGCGCCAGCAGATTGCAGGGTGAAAAACTGTTTTTT.

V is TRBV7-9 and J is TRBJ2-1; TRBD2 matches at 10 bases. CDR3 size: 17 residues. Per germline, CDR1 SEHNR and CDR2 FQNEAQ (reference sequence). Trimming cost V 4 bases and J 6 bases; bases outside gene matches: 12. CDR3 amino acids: CASSSTDLAGVFNEQFF. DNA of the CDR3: TGTGCCAGCAGCTCCACTGATCTAGCGGGAGTGTTCAATGAGCAGTTCTTC.

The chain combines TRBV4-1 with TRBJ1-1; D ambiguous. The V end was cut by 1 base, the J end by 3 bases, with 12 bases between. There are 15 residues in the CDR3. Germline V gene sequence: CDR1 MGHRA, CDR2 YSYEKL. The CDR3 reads CASSQVELLYTEAFF. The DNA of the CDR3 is TGCGCCAGCAGCCAAGTAGAGCTCCTGTACACTGAAGCTTTCTTT.

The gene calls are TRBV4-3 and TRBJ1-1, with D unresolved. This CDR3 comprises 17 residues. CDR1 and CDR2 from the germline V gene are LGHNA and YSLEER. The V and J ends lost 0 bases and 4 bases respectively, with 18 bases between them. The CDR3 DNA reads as TGCGCCAGCAGCCAAGAAATGTTGGAGGAGAGGATCACTGAAGCTTTCTTT. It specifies CASSQEMLEERITEAFF.

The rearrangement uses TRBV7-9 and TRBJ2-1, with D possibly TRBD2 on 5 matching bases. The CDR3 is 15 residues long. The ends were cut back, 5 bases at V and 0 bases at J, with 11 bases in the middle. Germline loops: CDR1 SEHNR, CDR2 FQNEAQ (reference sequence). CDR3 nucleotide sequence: TGTGCCAGCAGCGAGGGAGTAAGCTCCTACAATGAGCAGTTCTTC. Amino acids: CASSEGVSSYNEQFF.

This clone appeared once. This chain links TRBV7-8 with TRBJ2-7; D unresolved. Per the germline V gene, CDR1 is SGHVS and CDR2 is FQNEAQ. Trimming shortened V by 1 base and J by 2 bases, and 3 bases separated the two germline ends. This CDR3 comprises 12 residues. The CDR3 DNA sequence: TGTGCCAGCAGCTTAGTTACCTACGAGCAGTACTTC. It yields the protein CASSLVTYEQYF. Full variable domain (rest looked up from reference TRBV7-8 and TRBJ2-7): GAGVSQSPRYKVAKRGQDVALRCDPISGHVSLFWYQQALGQGPEFLTYFQNEAQLDKSGLPSDRFFAERPEGSVSTLKIQRTQQEDSAVYLCASSLVTYEQYFGPGTRLTVT.

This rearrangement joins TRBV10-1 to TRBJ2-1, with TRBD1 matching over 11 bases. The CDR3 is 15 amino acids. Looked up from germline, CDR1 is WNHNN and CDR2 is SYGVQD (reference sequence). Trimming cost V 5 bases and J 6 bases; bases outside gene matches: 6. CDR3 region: CASSSGQGAGNEQFF. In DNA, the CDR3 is TGCGCCAGCAGTTCTGGACAGGGGGCGGGCAATGAGCAGTTCTTC.

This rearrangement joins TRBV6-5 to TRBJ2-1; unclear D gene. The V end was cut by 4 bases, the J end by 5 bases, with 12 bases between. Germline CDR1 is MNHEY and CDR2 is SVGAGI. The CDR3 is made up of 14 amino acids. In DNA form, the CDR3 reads TGTGCCAGCAGTTTAGGTGTTGGGGACAATGAGCAGTTCTTC. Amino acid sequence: CASSLGVGDNEQFF.

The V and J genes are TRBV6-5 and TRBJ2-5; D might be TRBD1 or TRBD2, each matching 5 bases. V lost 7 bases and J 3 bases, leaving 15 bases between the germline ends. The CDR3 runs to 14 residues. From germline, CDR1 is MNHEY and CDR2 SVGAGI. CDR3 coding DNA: TGTGCCAGCACTGATGAGGGGCTCAAAGAGACCCAGTACTTC. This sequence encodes CASTDEGLKETQYF.

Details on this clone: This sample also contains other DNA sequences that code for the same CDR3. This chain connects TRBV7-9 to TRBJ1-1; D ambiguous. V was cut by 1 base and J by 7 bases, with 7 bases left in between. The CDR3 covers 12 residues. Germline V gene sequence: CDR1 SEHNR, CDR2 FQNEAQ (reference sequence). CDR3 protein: CASSLGQSEAFF. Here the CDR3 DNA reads TGTGCCAGCAGCTTAGGTCAGAGTGAAGCTTTCTTT. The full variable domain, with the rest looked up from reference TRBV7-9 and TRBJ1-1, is DTGVSQNPRHKITKRGQNVTFRCDPISEHNRLYWYRQTLGQGPEFLTYFQNEAQLEKSRLLSDRFSAERPKGSFSTLEIQRTEQGDSAMYLCASSLGQSEAFFGQGTRLTVV.

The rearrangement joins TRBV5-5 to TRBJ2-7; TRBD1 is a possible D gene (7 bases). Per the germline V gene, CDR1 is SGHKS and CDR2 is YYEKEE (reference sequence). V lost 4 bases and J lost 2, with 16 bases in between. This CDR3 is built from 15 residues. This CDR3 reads CASSRAGQSTYEQYF. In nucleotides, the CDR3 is TGTGCCAGCAGCCGGGCGGGACAGTCGACCTACGAGCAGTACTTC.

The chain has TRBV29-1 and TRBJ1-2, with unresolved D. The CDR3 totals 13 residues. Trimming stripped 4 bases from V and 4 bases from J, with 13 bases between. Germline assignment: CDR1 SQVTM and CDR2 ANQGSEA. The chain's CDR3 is CSVGPGRPYGYTF. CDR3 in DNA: TGCAGCGTTGGACCAGGACGGCCCTATGGCTACACCTTC.

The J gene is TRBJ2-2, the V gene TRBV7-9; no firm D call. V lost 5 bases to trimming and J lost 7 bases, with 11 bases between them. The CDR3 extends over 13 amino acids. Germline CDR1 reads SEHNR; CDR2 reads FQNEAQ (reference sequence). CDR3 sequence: CASSPSPIGELFF. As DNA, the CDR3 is TGTGCCAGCAGCCCGTCTCCGATCGGGGAGCTGTTTTTT.

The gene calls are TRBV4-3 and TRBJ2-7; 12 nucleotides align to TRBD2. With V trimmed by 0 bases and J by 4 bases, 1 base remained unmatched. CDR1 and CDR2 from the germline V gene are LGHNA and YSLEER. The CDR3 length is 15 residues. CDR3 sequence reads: CASSQETSGSYEQYF. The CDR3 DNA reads TGCGCCAGCAGCCAAGAGACTAGCGGGAGTTACGAGCAGTACTTC.

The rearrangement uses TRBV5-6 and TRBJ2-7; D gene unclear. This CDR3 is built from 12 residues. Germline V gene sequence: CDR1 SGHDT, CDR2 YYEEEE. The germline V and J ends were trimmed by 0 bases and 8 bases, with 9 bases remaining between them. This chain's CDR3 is CASSLGGEKQYF. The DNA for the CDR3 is TGTGCCAGCAGCTTGGGTGGGGAAAAGCAGTACTTC. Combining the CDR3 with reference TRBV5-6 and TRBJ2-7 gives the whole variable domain DAGVTQSPTHLIKTRGQQVTLRCSPKSGHDTVSWYQQALGQGPQFIFQYYEEEERQRGNFPDRFSGHQFPNYSSELNVNALLLGDSALYLCASSLGGEKQYFGPGTRLTVT.

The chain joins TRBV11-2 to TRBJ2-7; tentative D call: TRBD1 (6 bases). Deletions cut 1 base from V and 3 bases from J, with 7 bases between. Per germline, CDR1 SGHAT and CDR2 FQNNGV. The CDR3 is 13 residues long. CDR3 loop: CASSLVDSYEQYF. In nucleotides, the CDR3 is TGTGCCAGCAGCTTAGTGGACAGCTACGAGCAGTACTTC.